The T cell receptor beta chain under discussion was sequenced for a study of OX40 agonist ivuxolimab in advanced cancers. Notes on the study in general: Expanded peripheral T cell antigen specificity was not determined.

A remark on this clone: Its target is not known.

The repertoire was sequenced with immunoSEQ multiplex PCR; TCRdb's copy has only in-frame clones and lacks some. This sample has around 41,000 clones; approximately 90% occur once, and the top ten carry 6%. The CDR3 spans 16 residues. V lost 4 bases to trimming and J lost 0 bases; unmatched junction nucleotides: 8. CDR1 and CDR2 (germline): SGHRS, YFSETQ. Sequencing used CD4+ or CD8+ T cells sorted from blood, obtained in a trial of the OX40 agonist ivuxolimab. The gene calls are TRBV5-1 and TRBJ2-3; 7 bases agree with TRBD2. The source of this sequence is an adult with an advanced solid tumor such as melanoma, head and neck, liver or kidney cancer. The CDR3, as DNA: TGCGCCAGCAGCCAGATTAGCGGGCAAAGCACAGATACGCAGTATTTT. It is translated as CASSQISGQSTDTQYF. The full variable domain, rest sourced from reference TRBV5-1 and TRBJ2-3, is KAGVTQTPRYLIKTRGQQVTLSCSPISGHRSVSWYQQTPGQGLQFLFEYFSETQRNKGNFPGRFSGRQFSNSRSEMNVSTLELGDSALYLCASSQISGQSTDTQYFGPGTRLTVL.